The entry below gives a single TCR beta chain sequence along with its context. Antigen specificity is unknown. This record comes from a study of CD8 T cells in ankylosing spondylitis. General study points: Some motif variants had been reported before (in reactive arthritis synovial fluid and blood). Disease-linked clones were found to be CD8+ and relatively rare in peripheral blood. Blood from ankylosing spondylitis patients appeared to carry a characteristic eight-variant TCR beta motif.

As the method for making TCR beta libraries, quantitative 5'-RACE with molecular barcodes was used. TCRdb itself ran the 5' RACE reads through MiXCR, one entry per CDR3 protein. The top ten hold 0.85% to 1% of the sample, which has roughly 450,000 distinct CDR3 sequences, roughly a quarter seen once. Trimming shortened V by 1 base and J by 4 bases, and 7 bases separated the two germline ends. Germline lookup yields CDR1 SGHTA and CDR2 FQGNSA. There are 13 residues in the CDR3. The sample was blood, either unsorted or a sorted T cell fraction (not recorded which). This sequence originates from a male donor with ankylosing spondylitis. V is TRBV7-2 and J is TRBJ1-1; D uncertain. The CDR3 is CASSLDFGTEAFF. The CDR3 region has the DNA TGTGCCAGCAGCTTAGATTTCGGCACTGAAGCTTTCTTT.